This T cell receptor beta chain derives from a study of T-cell memory formation after mild COVID-19. 5'RACE primed from the constant segment yielded TCR alpha and TCR beta cDNA libraries bearing sample barcodes and UMIs. TCRdb re-called the 5' RACE reads with MiXCR, one entry per CDR3 protein. The sample has 350,000 to 500,000 distinct CDR3 sequences; approximately 19% are singletons. This CDR3 has 11 residues. Germline values: CDR1 DFQATT, CDR2 SNEGSKA (reference sequence). The V gene lost 3 bases and the J gene lost 7 bases, with 9 bases spanning the gap. The sequence was collected from a man aged 18 to 30 who had mild COVID-19 (a few samples of this study predate the infection). Cell type and time point are not known. The chain carries TRBV20-1 and TRBJ1-2; D is perhaps TRBD1 (6 bases). Sequenced sample: PBMCs or a T cell subset sorted from them (not recorded which). The CDR3 protein is CSASQGGGYTF. CDR3 DNA: TGCAGTGCTAGCCAAGGGGGTGGCTACACCTTC.